This T cell receptor beta chain was recorded in a study of blood T cell repertoires in COVID-19. In the study overall: T cells, B-cell-depleted T cells, or PBMCs supplied cDNA or gDNA.

Study processing details: Estimation of nucleated cell counts was performed using reference gene primer amplification. Sequencing used immunoSEQ multiplex PCR; TCRdb keeps in-frame clones, though not all of them. V, J and clone size were drawn from that table, and D and trimming were deduced from the DNA. This table holds about 230,000 clones, roughly 84% found once. This CDR3 contains 14 residues. Germline CDR1 is SEHNR and CDR2 is FQNEAQ (reference sequence). V gave up 2 bases and J gave up 2 bases; unmatched junction bases: 0. V gene TRBV7-9 combines with J gene TRBJ1-3; 7 nucleotides match TRBD1. The sample was peripheral blood. The clonotype originates from a woman of 80 years or more with active or convalescent COVID-19. The CDR3 region has the DNA TGTGCCAGCAGCTTACAGGGGGCTGGAAACACCATATATTTT. Protein sequence: CASSLQGAGNTIYF.